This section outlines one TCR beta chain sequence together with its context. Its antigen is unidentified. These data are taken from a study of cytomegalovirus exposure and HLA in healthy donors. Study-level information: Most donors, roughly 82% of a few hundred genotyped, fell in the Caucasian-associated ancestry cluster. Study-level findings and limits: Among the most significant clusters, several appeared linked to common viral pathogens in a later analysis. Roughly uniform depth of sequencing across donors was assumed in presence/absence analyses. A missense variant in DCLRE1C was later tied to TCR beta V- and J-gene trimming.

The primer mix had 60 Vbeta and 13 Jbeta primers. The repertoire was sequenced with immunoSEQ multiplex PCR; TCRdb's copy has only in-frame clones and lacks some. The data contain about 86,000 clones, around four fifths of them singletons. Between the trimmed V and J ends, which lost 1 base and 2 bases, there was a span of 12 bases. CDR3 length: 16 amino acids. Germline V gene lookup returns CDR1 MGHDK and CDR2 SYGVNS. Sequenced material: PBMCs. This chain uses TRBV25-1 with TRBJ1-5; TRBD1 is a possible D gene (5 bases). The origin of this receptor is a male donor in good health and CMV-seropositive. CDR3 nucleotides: TGTGCCAGCAGTGAATGGGGGGTGGATGGCAATCAGCCCCAGCATTTT. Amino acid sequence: CASSEWGVDGNQPQHF.